Each of the 2 T cell receptor beta chains below was sequenced from the same sample in a study of blood T cell repertoires in COVID-19 (dated by TCRdb to between 2020 and 2021). The library was produced with the immunoSEQ multiplex PCR assay. TCRdb's version of the immuneACCESS table is confined to in-frame rearrangements and falls short of the full clone set. An unresolved V gene accounts for under half of the shortfall where checked; the remainder is of unknown origin. This sample has 230,000 or so clones in its table, and approximately 92% of those were observed once. The ten top clones hold 4% to 5% of the sample. The sequencing input was peripheral blood. All receptors derive from a woman aged 40 to 50 who had recovered from COVID-19.

V gene TRBV28 combines with J gene TRBJ2-7; 9 nucleotides agree with TRBD1. Germline loops: CDR1 MDHEN, CDR2 SYDVKM. The CDR3 length is 13 residues. The junction had 5 bases not matched to a gene; V was cut back by 6 bases and J by 5 bases. CDR3 DNA sequence: TGTGCCAGCAGGGGACAGGGTCGTCACGAGCAGTACTTC. It translates to CASRGQGRHEQYF.

V is TRBV5-4 and J is TRBJ1-2, with D tentatively TRBD1 (5 bases). This CDR3 is 16 amino acids long. Looked up from germline, CDR1 is SGHNT and CDR2 is YYREEE (reference sequence). The V and J ends lost 0 bases and 2 bases respectively, with 14 bases between them. The CDR3, as DNA: TGTGCCAGCAGCTTGGCGGGGGACCCATCCAACTATGGCTACACCTTC. Translation: CASSLAGDPSNYGYTF.